The clone carrying this TCR beta chain came up a few times. The antigen remains undetermined. TCRdb analysed the 5' RACE reads with MiXCR anew, one entry per CDR3 protein. The data contain 340,000 or so distinct CDR3 sequences, under 15% of them singletons. Germline V gene data show CDR1 as LNHDA and CDR2 as SQIVND (reference sequence). V lost 4 bases and J 1 base, leaving 13 bases between the germline ends. CDR3 length: 15 amino acids. The sample comes from a study of T cells after yellow fever vaccination. Points from the study as a whole: Detected again after the booster were most primary-vaccination clones, at about 96% CD4 and around 91% CD8.

The V and J genes are TRBV19 and TRBJ1-1; no firm D call. The sample was CD4+ T cells sorted from PBMCs, taken 15 days after the yellow fever booster vaccination. The sequence was collected from a young man who received the YFV17D yellow fever vaccine. The CDR3 nucleotides read TGTGCCAGTAGTAAAGGGCACGGGGAGAACACTGAAGCTTTCTTT. Its protein is CASSKGHGENTEAFF.